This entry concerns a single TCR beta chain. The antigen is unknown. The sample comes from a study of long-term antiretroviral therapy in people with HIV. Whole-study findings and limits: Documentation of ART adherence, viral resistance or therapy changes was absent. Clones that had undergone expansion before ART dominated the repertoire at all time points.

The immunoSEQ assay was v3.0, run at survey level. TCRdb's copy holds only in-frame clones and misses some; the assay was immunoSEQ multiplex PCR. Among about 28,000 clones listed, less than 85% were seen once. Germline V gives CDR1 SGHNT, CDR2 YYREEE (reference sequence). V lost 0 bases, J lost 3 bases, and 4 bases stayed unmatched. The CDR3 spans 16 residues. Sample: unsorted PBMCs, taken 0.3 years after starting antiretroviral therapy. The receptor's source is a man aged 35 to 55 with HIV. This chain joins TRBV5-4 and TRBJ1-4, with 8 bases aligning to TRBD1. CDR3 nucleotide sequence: TGTGCCAGCAGCTTGGGGACAGGGAGGGCTAATGAAAAACTGTTTTTT. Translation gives CASSLGTGRANEKLFF.